The 12 T cell receptor beta chains given below trace back to one sample, sequenced in a study of shared clonotypes between healthy human individuals. Assay: immunoSEQ multiplex PCR; the TCRdb copy retains only in-frame clones and omits some. This table has roughly 2.1 million clones, more than 85% appearing once. The naive CD8 fraction comprised CD45RO-negative cells positively selected for CCR7 and excluded terminally differentiated effector memory CD45RA+ cells. Input material: naive CD8+ T cells from PBMCs. These receptors were obtained from a young man in good health. Some clones in this sample may be carry-over from other donors' samples.

The rearrangement joins TRBV28 to TRBJ1-2; D is unclear. Germline lookup yields CDR1 MDHEN and CDR2 SYDVKM. The CDR3 sequence is 13 residues long. V was cut by 4 bases and J by 3 bases, with 9 bases left in between. In DNA form, the CDR3 reads TGTGCCAGCAGTTCAGCAGTCTACTATGGCTACACCTTC. It specifies CASSSAVYYGYTF.

This clone was observed once. CDR3 region: CASSLSPGSAYGYTF. The CDR3, as DNA: TGTGCCAGCAGCTTGTCGCCAGGGTCGGCCTATGGCTACACCTTC. The rearrangement joins TRBV7-6 to TRBJ1-2; maybe TRBD1 (5 bases). The CDR3 is 15 amino acids. The germline gives CDR1 SGHVS, CDR2 FNYEAQ. V lost 3 bases to trimming and J lost 4 bases, with 15 bases between them.

The chain couples TRBV28 to TRBJ2-6, with D hard to call. This CDR3 is 13 amino acids long. The V end lost 7 bases, the J end lost 17 bases, and 21 bases lay between the germline ends. CDR1 and CDR2 from the germline V gene are MDHEN and SYDVKM. CDR3 loop: CASISPGRTSMTF. The CDR3, as DNA: TGTGCCAGCATCTCCCCGGGCAGGACGTCAATGACTTTC.

This clone has only a few counts. The genes are TRBV19 and TRBJ1-1; D is undetermined. The CDR3 length is 13 residues. CDR1 LNHDA and CDR2 SQIVND come from the germline V gene (reference sequence). Trimming pared 0 bases from V and 2 bases from J, leaving 4 bases between. The CDR3 loop reads CASSIDANTEAFF. CDR3 sequence (DNA): TGTGCCAGTAGTATAGACGCCAACACTGAAGCTTTCTTT.

V and J are TRBV9 and TRBJ1-1, with D hard to call. The CDR3 loop spans 13 amino acids. Germline CDR1 and CDR2: SGDLS and YYNGEE. Trimming removed 0 bases at V and 6 bases at J, with 9 bases between. As DNA, the CDR3 is TGTGCCAGCAGCGTAGGGGTTGGGCCTGAAGCTTTCTTT. It codes for CASSVGVGPEAFF.

The chain recombines TRBV4-3 with TRBJ2-3; a possible D gene is TRBD1 (5 bases). This CDR3 spans 16 amino acids. Between the trimmed V and J ends, which lost 4 bases and 0 bases, there was a span of 14 bases. Germline V lookup: CDR1 LGHNA, CDR2 YSLEER. The chain's CDR3 is CASSLTSRVSTDTQYF. CDR3 DNA: TGCGCCAGCAGCCTTACCTCCAGGGTGAGCACAGATACGCAGTATTTT.

This chain uses TRBV6-5 with TRBJ2-5; TRBD2 is a possible D gene (5 bases). Germline values: CDR1 MNHEY, CDR2 SVGAGI. This CDR3 has 15 residues. Trimming stripped 1 base from V and 4 bases from J, with 13 bases between. CDR3: CASSYYEGVRETQYF. In DNA form, the CDR3 reads TGTGCCAGCAGTTACTACGAGGGAGTTAGAGAGACCCAGTACTTC.

The chain links TRBV7-8 to TRBJ1-1, with a tentative D call TRBD1 (5 bases). This CDR3 has 14 residues. V lost 2 bases, J lost 0 bases, and 7 bases lay in between. The V gene's germline CDR1 is SGHVS and CDR2 FQNEAQ. CDR3 protein: CASSLRQLNTEAFF. CDR3 nucleotides: TGTGCCAGCAGCTTACGACAGCTGAACACTGAAGCTTTCTTT.

V usage is TRBV28 and J usage is TRBJ2-7; TRBD1 might be the D (7 bases). The V gene lost 6 bases and the J gene lost 2 bases, with 11 bases spanning the gap. This CDR3 comprises 13 residues. Germline CDR1 is MDHEN and CDR2 is SYDVKM. The DNA of the CDR3 is TGTGCCAGCAGGGAGGGGGCCGCCTACGAGCAGTACTTC. Its translation is CASREGAAYEQYF.

This chain joins TRBV15 and TRBJ2-6, with D maybe TRBD2 (6 bases). V lost 8 bases and J 3 bases, leaving 8 bases between the germline ends. Germline CDR1 and CDR2: LNHNV and YYDKDF (reference sequence). The CDR3 runs 13 residues. CDR3 DNA: TGTGCCACCCGGGGGAATGGGGCCAACGTCCTGACTTTC. Protein sequence: CATRGNGANVLTF.

The gene calls are TRBV21-1 and TRBJ2-5. TRBV21-1 is noted as a pseudogene. CDR3 length: 16 amino acids. This CDR3 is CASSREVGGYQETQYF. CDR3 coding DNA: TGTGCCAGCAGCCGGGAGGTAGGGGGCTACCAAGAGACCCAGTACTTC.

The chain is built from TRBV27 and TRBJ2-7; TRBD2 matches at 9 bases. The CDR3 has 14 residues. Germline loops: CDR1 MNHEY, CDR2 SMNVEV (reference sequence). Trimming took 4 bases from V and 4 from J; bases not matched to a gene: 5. CDR3 nucleotide sequence: TGTGCCAGCAGTTGGGGCGGGAGGGGGTACGAGCAGTACTTC. It encodes CASSWGGRGYEQYF.